This T cell receptor (beta chain) was sequenced for a study of CD8+CD57+ T cells in acquired aplastic anemia. Both TCR beta VDJ combination and CDR3 sequence profiling were carried out. Genomic DNA was the template for this profiling. TCRdb passed the reads through MiXCR, listing each CDR3 protein once. The data hold 200,000 to 250,000 distinct CDR3 sequences, with 50% to 70% observed a single time. Those patients picked for sequencing had displayed CD8+CD57+ cell expansion on flow cytometry. Trimming removed 0 bases from V and 9 bases from J, with 12 bases in between. Germline CDR1 SGHAT, CDR2 FQNNGV. The CDR3 spans 14 residues.

The chain carries TRBV11-2 and TRBJ2-1; D uncertain. This receptor was taken from a human donor with aplastic anemia. What was sequenced was sorted CD4+, CD8+, or CD8+CD57+ T cells (not recorded which) from PBMCs. The CDR3 loop is CASSLEALAGEQFF. The CDR3 nucleotides read TGTGCCAGCAGCTTAGAGGCGTTAGCAGGTGAGCAGTTCTTC.